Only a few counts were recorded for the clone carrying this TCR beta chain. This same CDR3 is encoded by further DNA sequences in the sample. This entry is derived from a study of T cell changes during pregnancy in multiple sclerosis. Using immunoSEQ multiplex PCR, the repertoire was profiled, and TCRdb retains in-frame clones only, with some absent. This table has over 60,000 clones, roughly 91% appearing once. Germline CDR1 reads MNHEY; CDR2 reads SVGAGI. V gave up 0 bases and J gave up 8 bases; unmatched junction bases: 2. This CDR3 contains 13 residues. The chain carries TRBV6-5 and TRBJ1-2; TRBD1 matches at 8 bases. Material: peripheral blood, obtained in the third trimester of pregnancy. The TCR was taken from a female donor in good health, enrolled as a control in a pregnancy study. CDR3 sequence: CASSYSGQGGYTF. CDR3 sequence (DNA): TGTGCCAGCAGTTACTCCGGACAGGGCGGCTACACCTTC.